The sequence of this TCR beta chain was determined in a study of OX40 agonist ivuxolimab in advanced cancers. The protocol was immunoSEQ multiplex PCR, while the TCRdb copy is restricted to in-frame clones and leaves out a portion. The table has 35,000 to 45,000 clones, around 87% seen once; the top ten hold approximately 3.7%. The sequence derives from an adult with an advanced solid tumor such as melanoma, head and neck, liver or kidney cancer. Sample: CD4+ or CD8+ T cells sorted from blood, taken in a trial of the OX40 agonist ivuxolimab.

The CDR3 DNA reads TGTGCCGGCAACGAACGGGGGAATCAGCCCCAGCATTTT. Its translation: CAGNERGNQPQHF. The chain has TRBV2 and TRBJ1-5, with a possible D match to TRBD1 (5 bases). Germline-derived CDR1 and CDR2 are SNHLY and FYNNEI. V gave up 11 bases and J gave up 4 bases, with 15 bases separating them. The CDR3 is 13 residues long.